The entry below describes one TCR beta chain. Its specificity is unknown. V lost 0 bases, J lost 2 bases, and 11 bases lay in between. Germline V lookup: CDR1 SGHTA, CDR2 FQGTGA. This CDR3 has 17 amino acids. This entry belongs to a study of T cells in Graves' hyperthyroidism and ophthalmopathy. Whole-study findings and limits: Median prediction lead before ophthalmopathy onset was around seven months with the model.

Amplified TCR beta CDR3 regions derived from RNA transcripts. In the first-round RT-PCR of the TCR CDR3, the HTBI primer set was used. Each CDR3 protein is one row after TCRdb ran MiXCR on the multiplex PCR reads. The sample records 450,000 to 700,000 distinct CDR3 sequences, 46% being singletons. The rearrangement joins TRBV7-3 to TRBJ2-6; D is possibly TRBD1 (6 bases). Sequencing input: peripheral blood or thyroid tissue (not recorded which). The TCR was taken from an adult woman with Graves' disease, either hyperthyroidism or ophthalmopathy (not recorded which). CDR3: CASSLTGKGAGANVLTF. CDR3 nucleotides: TGTGCCAGCAGCTTAACGGGCAAGGGGGCTGGGGCCAACGTCCTGACTTTC.